This TCR beta chain was captured in a study of cytomegalovirus exposure and HLA in healthy donors. Study-level findings and limits: When a later analysis was performed, an Asian-associated ancestry cluster reportedly had fewer N-insertions than the roughly 730-donor mean. Accounts indicate the classifier identified cytomegalovirus status with strong specificity and sensitivity.

The PCR made use of 60 Vbeta and 13 Jbeta primers. Authors' data handling: Per a later analysis, the number of unique TCR beta chains was around 79 million, of which roughly 11 million were shared. TCRdb's copy holds only in-frame clones and misses some; the assay was immunoSEQ multiplex PCR. The V and J calls and clone size are taken from that table; D and trimming were inferred from the DNA. The sample carries approximately 160,000 clones, around 80% recorded once. This clone was seen a handful of times. Its antigen is not known. This CDR3 comprises 14 residues. Germline trimming cut 5 bases from V and 1 base from J; bases unmatched to any gene: 3. Germline V gene data show CDR1 as SGHTA and CDR2 as FQGNSA.

This clonotype was sampled from a human donor in good health. Sample: PBMCs. The rearrangement uses TRBV7-2 and TRBJ2-5; TRBD2 agrees at 8 bases. The CDR3 sequence is CASSRAGGQETQYF. DNA for the CDR3: TGTGCCAGCAGCCGTGCGGGGGGCCAAGAGACCCAGTACTTC.